The entry below gives a single TCR beta chain sequence along with its context. These data come from a study of radiotherapy plus CTLA-4 blockade in lung cancer. Method: immunoSEQ multiplex PCR; TCRdb's copy keeps in-frame clones and lacks some. This table holds about 78,000 clones, roughly 86% found once. The CDR3 sequence is 15 residues long. Losses at the gene ends were 0 bases for V and 2 bases for J; bases not matched to a gene: 3. Per the germline V gene, CDR1 is SGHRS and CDR2 is YFSETQ. The receptor was isolated from a human donor with non-small cell lung cancer who had stable disease on radiotherapy plus ipilimumab. Material: peripheral blood, obtained from a patient treated with radiotherapy plus ipilimumab. The chain couples TRBV5-1 to TRBJ1-1; 8 nucleotides agree with TRBD1. The CDR3 here is CASSLAAGGNTEAFF. The CDR3 DNA follows: TGCGCCAGCAGCTTGGCCGCAGGGGGCAACACTGAAGCTTTCTTT.